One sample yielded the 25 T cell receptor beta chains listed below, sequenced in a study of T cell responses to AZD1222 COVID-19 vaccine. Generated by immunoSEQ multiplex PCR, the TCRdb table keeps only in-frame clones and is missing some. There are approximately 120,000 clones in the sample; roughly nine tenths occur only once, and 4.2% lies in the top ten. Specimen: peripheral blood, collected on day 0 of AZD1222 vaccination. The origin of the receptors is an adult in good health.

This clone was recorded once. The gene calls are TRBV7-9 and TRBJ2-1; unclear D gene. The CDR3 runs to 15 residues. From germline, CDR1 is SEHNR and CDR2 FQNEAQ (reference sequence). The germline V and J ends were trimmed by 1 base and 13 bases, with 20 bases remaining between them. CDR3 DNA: TGTGCCAGCAGCTTAGTGGCCATCCCGGGTCTCGCTCAGTTCTTC. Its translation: CASSLVAIPGLAQFF.

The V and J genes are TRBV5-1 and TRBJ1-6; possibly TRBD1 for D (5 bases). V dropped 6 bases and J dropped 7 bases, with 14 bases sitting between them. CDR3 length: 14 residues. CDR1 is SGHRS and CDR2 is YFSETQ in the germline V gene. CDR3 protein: CASTATQGNSPLHF. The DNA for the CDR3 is TGCGCCAGCACCGCCACGCAGGGAAATTCACCCCTCCACTTT.

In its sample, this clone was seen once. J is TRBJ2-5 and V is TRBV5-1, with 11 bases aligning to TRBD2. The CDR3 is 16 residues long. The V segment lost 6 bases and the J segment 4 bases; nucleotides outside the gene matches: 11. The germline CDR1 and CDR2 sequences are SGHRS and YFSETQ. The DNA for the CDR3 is TGCGCCAGCATTAATCGAGATAGCGGGAGGGGAGAGACCCAGTACTTC. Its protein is CASINRDSGRGETQYF.

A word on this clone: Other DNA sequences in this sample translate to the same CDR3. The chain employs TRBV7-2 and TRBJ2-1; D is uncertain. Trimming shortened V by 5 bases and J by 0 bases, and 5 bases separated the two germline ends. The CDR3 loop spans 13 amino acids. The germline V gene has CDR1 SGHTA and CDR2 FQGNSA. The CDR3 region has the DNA TGTGCCAGCAGCCTGAGCTCCTACAATGAGCAGTTCTTC. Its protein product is CASSLSSYNEQFF.

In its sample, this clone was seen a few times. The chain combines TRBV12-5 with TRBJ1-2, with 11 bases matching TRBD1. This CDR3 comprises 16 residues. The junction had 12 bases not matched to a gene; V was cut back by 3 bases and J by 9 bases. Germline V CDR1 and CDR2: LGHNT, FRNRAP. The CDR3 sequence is CASGFSVPGQGGSYTF. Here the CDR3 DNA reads TGTGCTAGTGGTTTCTCTGTACCGGGACAGGGGGGTAGCTACACCTTC.

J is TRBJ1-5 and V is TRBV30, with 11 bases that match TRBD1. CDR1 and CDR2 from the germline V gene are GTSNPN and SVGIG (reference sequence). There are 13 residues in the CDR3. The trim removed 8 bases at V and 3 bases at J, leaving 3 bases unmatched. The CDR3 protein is CAGTGGFNQPQHF. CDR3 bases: TGTGCCGGGACAGGGGGGTTCAATCAGCCCCAGCATTTT.

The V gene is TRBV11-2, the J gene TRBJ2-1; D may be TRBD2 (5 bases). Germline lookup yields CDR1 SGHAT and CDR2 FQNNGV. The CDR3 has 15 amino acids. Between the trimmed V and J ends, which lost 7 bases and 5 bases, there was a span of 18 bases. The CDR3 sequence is CASTLRPGVDNEQFF. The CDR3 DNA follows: TGTGCCAGCACCCTACGCCCCGGGGTTGACAATGAGCAGTTCTTC.

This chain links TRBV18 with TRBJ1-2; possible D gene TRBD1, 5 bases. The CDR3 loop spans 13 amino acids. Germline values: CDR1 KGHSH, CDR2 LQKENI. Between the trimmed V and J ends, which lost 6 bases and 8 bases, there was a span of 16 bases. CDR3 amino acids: CASSYEGRLGYTF. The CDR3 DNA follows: TGTGCCAGCTCTTACGAGGGGCGCCTGGGCTACACCTTC. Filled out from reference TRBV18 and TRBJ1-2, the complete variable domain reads NAGVMQNPRHLVRRRGQEARLRCSPMKGHSHVYWYRQLPEEGLKFMVYLQKENIIDESGMPKERFSAEFPKEGPSILRIQQVVRGDSAAYFCASSYEGRLGYTFGSGTRLTVV.

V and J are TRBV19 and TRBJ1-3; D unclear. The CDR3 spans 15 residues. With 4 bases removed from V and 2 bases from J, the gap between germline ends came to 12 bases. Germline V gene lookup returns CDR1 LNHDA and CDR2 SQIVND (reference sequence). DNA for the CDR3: TGTGCCAGTAGTACCGCGGCGTATACTGGAAACACCATATATTTT. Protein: CASSTAAYTGNTIYF.

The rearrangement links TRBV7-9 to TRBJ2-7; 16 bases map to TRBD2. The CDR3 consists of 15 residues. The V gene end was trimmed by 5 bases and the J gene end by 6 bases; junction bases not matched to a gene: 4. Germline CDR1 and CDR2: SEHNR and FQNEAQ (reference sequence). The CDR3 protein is CASSQGTSGRGEQYF. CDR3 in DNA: TGTGCCAGCAGCCAGGGGACTAGCGGGAGGGGCGAGCAGTACTTC.

The DNA for the CDR3 is TGTGCCAGCAGCGTAGGTCCGGGCGAGCAGTACTTC. This gives the protein CASSVGPGEQYF. This rearrangement joins TRBV9 to TRBJ2-7; D remains unclear. With 0 bases removed from V and 6 bases from J, the gap between germline ends came to 7 bases. The CDR3 spans 12 residues. Germline CDR1 is SGDLS and CDR2 is YYNGEE.

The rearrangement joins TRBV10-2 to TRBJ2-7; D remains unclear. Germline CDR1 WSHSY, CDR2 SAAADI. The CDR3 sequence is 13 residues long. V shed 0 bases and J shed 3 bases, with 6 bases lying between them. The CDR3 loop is CASSESTLYEQYF. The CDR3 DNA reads TGCGCCAGCAGTGAGTCTACCCTCTACGAGCAGTACTTC.

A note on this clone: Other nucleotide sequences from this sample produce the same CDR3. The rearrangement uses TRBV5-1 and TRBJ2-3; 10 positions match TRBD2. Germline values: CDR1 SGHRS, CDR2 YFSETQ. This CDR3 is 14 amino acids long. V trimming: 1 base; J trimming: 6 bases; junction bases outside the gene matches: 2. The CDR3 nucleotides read TGCGCCAGCAGCTTGACTAGCGGGGAGGATACGCAGTATTTT. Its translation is CASSLTSGEDTQYF.

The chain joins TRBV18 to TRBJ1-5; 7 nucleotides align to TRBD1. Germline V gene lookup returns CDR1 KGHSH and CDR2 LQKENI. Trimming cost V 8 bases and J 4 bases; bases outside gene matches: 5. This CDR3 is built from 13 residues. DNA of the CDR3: TGTGCCAGCACCGGGACAGTGAATCAGCCCCAGCATTTT. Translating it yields CASTGTVNQPQHF.

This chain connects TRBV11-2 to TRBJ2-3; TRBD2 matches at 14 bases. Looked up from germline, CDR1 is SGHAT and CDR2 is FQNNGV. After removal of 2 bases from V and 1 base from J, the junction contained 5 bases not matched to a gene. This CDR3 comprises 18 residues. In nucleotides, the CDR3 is TGTGCCAGCAGCTTAAGACTAGCGGGGGGGCGGGGCACAGATACGCAGTATTTT. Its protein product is CASSLRLAGGRGTDTQYF.

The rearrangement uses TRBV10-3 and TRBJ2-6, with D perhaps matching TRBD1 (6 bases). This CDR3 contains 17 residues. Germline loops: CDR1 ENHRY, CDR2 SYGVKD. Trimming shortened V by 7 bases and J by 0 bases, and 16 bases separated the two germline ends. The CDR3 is CAIKQGMDTSGANVLTF. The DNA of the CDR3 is TGTGCCATCAAGCAGGGGATGGATACCTCTGGGGCCAACGTCCTGACTTTC.

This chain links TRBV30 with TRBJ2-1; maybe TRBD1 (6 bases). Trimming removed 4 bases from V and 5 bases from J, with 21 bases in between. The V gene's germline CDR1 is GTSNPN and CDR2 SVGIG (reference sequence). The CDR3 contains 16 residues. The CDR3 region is CAWILRRGSRNNEQFF. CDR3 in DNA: TGTGCCTGGATCCTCCGAAGGGGGAGTCGAAACAATGAGCAGTTCTTC.

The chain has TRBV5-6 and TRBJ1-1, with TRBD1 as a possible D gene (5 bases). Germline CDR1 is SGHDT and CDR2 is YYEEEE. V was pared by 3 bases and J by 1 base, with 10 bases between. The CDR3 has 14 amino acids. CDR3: CASSSGLRNTEAFF. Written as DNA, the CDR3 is TGTGCCAGCAGCTCGGGACTGAGGAACACTGAAGCTTTCTTT.

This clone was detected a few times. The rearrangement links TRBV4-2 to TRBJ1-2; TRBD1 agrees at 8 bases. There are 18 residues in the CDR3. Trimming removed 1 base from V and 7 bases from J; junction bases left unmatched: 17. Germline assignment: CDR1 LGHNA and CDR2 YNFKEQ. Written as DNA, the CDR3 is TGTGCCAGCAGCCAAGTAGGGACAGGCGTACGGGCCGAGGGTGGCTACACCTTC. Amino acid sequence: CASSQVGTGVRAEGGYTF.

CDR3 region: CAISEGREHGYTF. CDR3 coding DNA: TGTGCCATCAGTGAAGGCAGGGAACATGGCTACACCTTC. The chain is built from TRBV10-3 and TRBJ1-2; D may be TRBD1 (5 bases). Trimming cost V 3 bases and J 6 bases, with 11 bases left between them. Germline V CDR1 and CDR2: ENHRY, SYGVKD. The CDR3 contains 13 residues.

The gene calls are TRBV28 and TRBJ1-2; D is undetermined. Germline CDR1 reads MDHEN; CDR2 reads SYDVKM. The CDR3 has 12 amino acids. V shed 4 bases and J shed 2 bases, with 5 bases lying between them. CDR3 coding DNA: TGTGCCAGCAGTTGGGAGAACTATGGCTACACCTTC. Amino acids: CASSWENYGYTF.

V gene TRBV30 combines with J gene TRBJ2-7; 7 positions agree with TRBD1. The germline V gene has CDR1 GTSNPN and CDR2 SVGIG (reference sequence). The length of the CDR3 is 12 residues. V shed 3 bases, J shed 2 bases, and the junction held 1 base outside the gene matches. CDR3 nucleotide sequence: TGTGCCTGGAGACAGGGGCCCTACGAGCAGTACTTC. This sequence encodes CAWRQGPYEQYF.

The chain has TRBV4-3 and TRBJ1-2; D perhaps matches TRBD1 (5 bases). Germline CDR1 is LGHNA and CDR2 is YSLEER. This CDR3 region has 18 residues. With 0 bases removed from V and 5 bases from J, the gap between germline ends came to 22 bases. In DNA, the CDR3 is TGCGCCAGCAGCCAAGATTGGAGGGGATCCAGCCGTAGGTATGGCTACACCTTC. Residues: CASSQDWRGSSRRYGYTF.

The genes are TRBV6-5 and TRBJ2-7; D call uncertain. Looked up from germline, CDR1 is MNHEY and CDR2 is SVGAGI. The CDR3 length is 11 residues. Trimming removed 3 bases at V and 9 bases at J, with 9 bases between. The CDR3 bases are TGTGCCAGCAGTTATCAGGCGATGCAGTACTTC. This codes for CASSYQAMQYF.

CDR3 amino acids: CASSKMESLGNEQFF. CDR3 sequence (DNA): TGTGCCAGCAGCAAAATGGAAAGTCTGGGTAATGAGCAGTTCTTC. The rearrangement links TRBV21-1 to TRBJ2-1. TRBV21-1 is termed a pseudogene. The CDR3 is 15 residues long.